Below, 27 T cell receptor beta chains from the same sample are listed, as sequenced in a study of OX40 agonist ivuxolimab in advanced cancers. Profiling relied on immunoSEQ multiplex PCR, and the TCRdb table lists in-frame clones only, not all of them. The repertoire has approximately 11,000 clones, approximately 69% of them found once; the top ten carry about 10%. Source: CD4+ or CD8+ T cells sorted from blood, taken in a trial of the OX40 agonist ivuxolimab. The receptors derive from an adult with an advanced solid tumor such as melanoma, head and neck, liver or kidney cancer.

In regard to this clone: Distinct nucleotide sequences in the sample also encode this CDR3. The J gene is TRBJ2-7, the V gene TRBV11-2; 7 bases are a match to TRBD2. CDR3 length equals 12 residues. V lost 5 bases, J lost 3 bases, and 1 base stayed unmatched. In germline, CDR1 is SGHAT, CDR2 FQNNGV. As DNA, the CDR3 is TGTGCCAGCAGCCCGGGAGGCTACGAGCAGTACTTC. It is translated as CASSPGGYEQYF.

The chain uses TRBV7-8 and TRBJ2-7, with 8 bases that match TRBD2. Unmatched junction bases numbered 12, after V lost 5 bases and J lost 0 bases. There are 17 residues in the CDR3. CDR1 and CDR2 from the germline V gene are SGHVS and FQNEAQ. CDR3: CASSKGTSGGSSYEQYF. CDR3 nucleotide sequence: TGTGCCAGCAGCAAGGGAACTAGCGGAGGTAGCTCCTACGAGCAGTACTTC.

The chain has TRBV7-9 and TRBJ1-5; D call uncertain. The CDR3 sequence is 13 residues long. Trimming removed 5 bases at V and 7 bases at J, with 12 bases between. Germline-derived CDR1 and CDR2 are SEHNR and FQNEAQ (reference sequence). The CDR3 region has the DNA TGTGCCAGCAGCCAAGAGACCTGGCAGCCCCAGCATTTT. Its protein is CASSQETWQPQHF.

This chain joins TRBV28 and TRBJ2-7, with D unresolved. V lost 4 bases, J lost 3 bases, and 19 bases lay in between. CDR3 length: 16 residues. Looked up from germline, CDR1 is MDHEN and CDR2 is SYDVKM. The CDR3 is CASSSLLLGPYYEQYF. CDR3 nucleotide sequence: TGTGCCAGCAGTTCCCTCCTTCTAGGGCCCTACTACGAGCAGTACTTC.

The chain recombines TRBV7-6 with TRBJ2-7; D assignment may be TRBD1 or TRBD2 (5 bases each). Per the germline V gene, CDR1 is SGHVS and CDR2 is FNYEAQ. V lost 6 bases to trimming and J lost 3 bases, with 12 bases between them. This CDR3 comprises 13 residues. CDR3 coding DNA: TGTGCCAGCAGTCCGGGACCGAACTACGAGCAGTACTTC. Translating it yields CASSPGPNYEQYF.

The chain carries TRBV27 and TRBJ2-1; D ambiguous. The germline V and J ends were trimmed by 3 bases and 6 bases, with 12 bases remaining between them. The CDR3 sequence is 14 residues long. Per the germline V gene, CDR1 is MNHEY and CDR2 is SMNVEV (reference sequence). CDR3: CASSLSGVINEQFF. CDR3 nucleotides: TGTGCCAGCAGTTTGTCAGGAGTGATCAATGAGCAGTTCTTC.

The genes are TRBV29-1 and TRBJ2-1; the match to TRBD1 covers 7 bases. The CDR3 runs 15 residues. Per germline, CDR1 SQVTM and CDR2 ANQGSEA. V was pared by 1 base and J by 8 bases, with 11 bases of the junction left unmatched. DNA of the CDR3: TGCAGCGTTGAAGGACAGGGAATGGTGCCGGATGAGCAGTTCTTC. Translation: CSVEGQGMVPDEQFF.

With regard to this clone: At one end the junction does not follow the germline gene, possibly because of a read error. This chain connects TRBV15 to TRBJ2-1; the D is unclear. The germline V gene encodes CDR1 LNHNV and CDR2 YYDKDF (reference sequence). The CDR3 is made up of 13 amino acids. The CDR3 loop reads CATSRERYSEQFF. The CDR3 DNA sequence: TGTGCCACCAGCAGAGAAAGGTACAGTGAGCAGTTCTTC. Full variable domain (outside the CDR3, taken from reference TRBV15 and TRBJ2-1): DAMVIQNPRYQVTQFGKPVTLSCSQTLNHNVMYWYQQKSSQAPKLLFHYYDKDFNNEADTPDNFQSRRPNTSFCFLDIRSPGLGDTAMYLCATSRERYSEQFFGPGTRLTVL.

By sample fraction, this clone is medium-sized. The chain employs TRBV4-2 and TRBJ1-1, with D perhaps TRBD1 (5 bases). CDR3 length: 14 amino acids. Per the germline V gene, CDR1 is LGHNA and CDR2 is YNFKEQ. With 4 bases removed from V and 1 base from J, the gap between germline ends came to 10 bases. The CDR3 bases are TGTGCCAGCAGCCTAGGGGCGGGGAACACTGAAGCTTTCTTT. Its protein is CASSLGAGNTEAFF.

CDR3 loop: CASSLFQKTSTDTQYF. The CDR3 bases are TGTGCCAGCAGCTTATTCCAGAAGACTAGCACAGATACGCAGTATTTT. The chain carries TRBV7-9 and TRBJ2-3; no definite D call. The V gene lost 2 bases and the J gene lost 0 bases, with 12 bases spanning the gap. This CDR3 contains 16 residues. Germline V gives CDR1 SEHNR, CDR2 FQNEAQ (reference sequence).

This clone was picked up a small number of times. CDR3 region: CASSSVAGAQYEQYF. In DNA, the CDR3 is TGTGCCAGCAGTTCCGTAGCGGGAGCTCAGTACGAGCAGTACTTC. J is TRBJ2-7 and V is TRBV27; TRBD2 aligns across 9 bases. Germline V gene data show CDR1 as MNHEY and CDR2 as SMNVEV (reference sequence). This CDR3 has 15 residues. The ends lost 4 bases at V and 4 bases at J; junction bases unmatched: 8.

In this sample, this clone is medium-sized. V is TRBV19 and J is TRBJ2-7, with 10 bases lining up with TRBD2. CDR3 length: 14 residues. CDR1 is LNHDA and CDR2 is SQIVND in the germline V gene (reference sequence). J gave up 3 bases and V 1 base, and 0 bases lay outside the gene matches. In DNA form, the CDR3 reads TGTGCCAGTAGTATAGTAGCGGGGGGCTACGAGCAGTACTTC. Amino acids: CASSIVAGGYEQYF.

This sequence joins TRBV9 and TRBJ2-5; TRBD2 matches 8 bases. The CDR3 spans 15 residues. Trimming took 0 bases from V and 3 from J; bases not matched to a gene: 4. Germline CDR1 reads SGDLS; CDR2 reads YYNGEE. CDR3 residues: CASSVDDSGEETQYF. The CDR3 bases are TGTGCCAGCAGCGTAGATGATAGCGGGGAAGAGACCCAGTACTTC.

This clone was observed a few times. This chain joins TRBV7-8 and TRBJ2-3; TRBD1 matches 7 bases. Germline V CDR1 and CDR2: SGHVS, FQNEAQ. The CDR3 has 15 amino acids. The V and J ends lost 5 bases and 0 bases, in that order; junction bases with no gene match: 5. The CDR3 bases are TGTGCCAGCAGCCTAGGGACAGATAGCACAGATACGCAGTATTTT. Translated, it gives CASSLGTDSTDTQYF.

V usage is TRBV7-2 and J usage is TRBJ2-1; 8 bases fit TRBD2. The CDR3 has 12 amino acids. Germline V gene lookup returns CDR1 SGHTA and CDR2 FQGNSA. With 1 base clipped from V and 11 bases from J, the junction kept 1 base outside the gene matches. The DNA for the CDR3 is TGTGCCAGCAGCTTAGTAGCGGGGCAGCAGTTCTTC. Amino acid sequence: CASSLVAGQQFF.

The chain uses TRBV5-5 and TRBJ1-6; possibly TRBD1 for D (6 bases). Germline values: CDR1 SGHKS, CDR2 YYEKEE (reference sequence). The CDR3 sequence is 13 residues long. The V gene lost 2 bases and the J gene lost 8 bases, with 8 bases spanning the gap. The CDR3 DNA reads TGTGCCAGCAGCTTCTACAGGGATTCACCCCTCCACTTT. The encoded protein is CASSFYRDSPLHF.

Sample share makes this clone medium-sized. The V call is TRBV14, the J call TRBJ1-1; D is perhaps TRBD1 (6 bases). V was pared by 5 bases and J by 4 bases, with 14 bases between. The CDR3 is made up of 14 amino acids. In germline, CDR1 is SGHDN, CDR2 FVKESK. The DNA of the CDR3 is TGTGCCAGCAGCAAAACAGGGTGGACCACTGAAGCTTTCTTT. Amino acids: CASSKTGWTTEAFF.

V gene TRBV2 combines with J gene TRBJ2-3; 12 bases fit TRBD2. Germline loops: CDR1 SNHLY, CDR2 FYNNEI. The CDR3 runs to 15 residues. Losses at the gene ends were 8 bases for V and 8 bases for J; bases not matched to a gene: 11. The DNA of the CDR3 is TGTGCCAGCGAGGGCGGACTAGCGGGGAGGCCTACGCAGTATTTT. Translating it yields CASEGGLAGRPTQYF. Full variable domain (missing parts from reference TRBV2 and TRBJ2-3): EPEVTQTPSHQVTQMGQEVILRCVPISNHLYFYWYRQILGQKVEFLVSFYNNEISEKSEIFDDQFSVERPDGSNFTLKIRSTKLEDSAMYFCASEGGLAGRPTQYFGPGTRLTVL.

This chain uses TRBV5-6 with TRBJ1-2, with D unclear. Trimming took off 3 bases at V and 3 bases at J, with 9 bases between the two ends. Germline assignment: CDR1 SGHDT and CDR2 YYEEEE. The CDR3 is made up of 13 amino acids. The CDR3 reads CASSSGNDYGYTF. The CDR3 DNA is TGTGCCAGCAGCTCCGGGAACGACTATGGCTACACCTTC.

The chain joins TRBV4-3 to TRBJ2-7, with D uncertain. From germline, CDR1 is LGHNA and CDR2 YSLEER. V was shortened by 0 bases and J by 0 bases, with 9 bases between the two germline ends. The CDR3 spans 15 residues. DNA for the CDR3: TGCGCCAGCAGCCAAGAAGTCTCGGCCTCCTACGAGCAGTACTTC. It is translated as CASSQEVSASYEQYF.

The chain is built from TRBV6-6 and TRBJ1-5, with a possible D match to TRBD1 (6 bases). CDR3 length: 15 amino acids. Germline loops: CDR1 MNHNY, CDR2 SVGAGI (reference sequence). V dropped 6 bases and J dropped 4 bases, with 16 bases sitting between them. The CDR3 nucleotides are TGTGCCAGCAGCCTCGGTGGCAGGGGTAATCAGCCCCAGCATTTT. Translating it yields CASSLGGRGNQPQHF.

V is TRBV19 and J is TRBJ2-3, with 12 bases lining up with TRBD1. In germline, CDR1 is LNHDA, CDR2 SQIVND (reference sequence). The CDR3 is 17 amino acids. V was clipped by 6 bases and J by 0 bases; unmatched bases: 7. Here the CDR3 DNA reads TGTGCCAGTAGCGCCGGGACAGGGGGCGCCAGCACAGATACGCAGTATTTT. Translation gives CASSAGTGGASTDTQYF. Looking up the rest from reference TRBV19 and TRBJ2-3 gives the full variable domain: DGGITQSPKYLFRKEGQNVTLSCEQNLNHDAMYWYRQDPGQGLRLIYYSQIVNDFQKGDIAEGYSVSREKKESFPLTVTSAQKNPTAFYLCASSAGTGGASTDTQYFGPGTRLTVL.

By its share, this clone is medium-sized. The chain uses TRBV7-6 and TRBJ2-1; D is perhaps TRBD1 (5 bases). Germline V gene data show CDR1 as SGHVS and CDR2 as FNYEAQ. The CDR3 sequence is 15 residues long. Deletions cut 1 base from V and 9 bases from J, with 16 bases between. The CDR3 region is CASSLDSSLGREQFF. The DNA for the CDR3 is TGTGCCAGCAGCTTAGATTCCTCCCTGGGGCGTGAGCAGTTCTTC. Complete variable domain (other parts from reference TRBV7-6 and TRBJ2-1): GAGVSQSPRYKVTKRGQDVALRCDPISGHVSLYWYRQALGQGPEFLTYFNYEAQQDKSGLPNDRFSAERPEGSISTLTIQRTEQRDSAMYRCASSLDSSLGREQFFGPGTRLTVL.

V usage is TRBV6-6 and J usage is TRBJ2-7; D is perhaps TRBD2 (6 bases). This CDR3 comprises 14 residues. The germline CDR1 and CDR2 sequences are MNHNY and SVGAGI (reference sequence). V was cut by 5 bases and J by 0 bases, with 11 bases left in between. DNA of the CDR3: TGTGCCAGCAGTGGGGACTTTAACTCCTACGAGCAGTACTTC. This codes for CASSGDFNSYEQYF.

V and J are TRBV27 and TRBJ2-3; D remains ambiguous. From germline, CDR1 is MNHEY and CDR2 SMNVEV (reference sequence). Trimming stripped 4 bases from V and 1 base from J, with 3 bases between. CDR3 length: 12 residues. CDR3: CASSSRTDTQYF. In DNA form, the CDR3 reads TGTGCCAGCAGTTCACGCACAGATACGCAGTATTTT.

The chain is built from TRBV11-3 and TRBJ2-1, with D unresolved. The CDR3 spans 15 residues. V lost 0 bases and J 0 bases, leaving 6 bases between the germline ends. Germline assignment: CDR1 SGHNT and CDR2 YENEEA. The CDR3 sequence is CASSLDTSSYNEQFF. The CDR3 DNA sequence: TGTGCCAGCAGCTTAGATACCAGCTCCTACAATGAGCAGTTCTTC.

A few counts support this clone. V is TRBV7-3 and J is TRBJ2-7, with 9 nucleotides matching TRBD1. CDR1 and CDR2 (germline): SGHTA, FQGTGA. This CDR3 has 17 residues. V lost 2 bases and J lost 3; bases outside the gene matches: 11. In nucleotides, the CDR3 is TGTGCCAGCAGCTTAGAAGGGGGACAGGGCATTTTCTACGAGCAGTACTTC. It is translated as CASSLEGGQGIFYEQYF.